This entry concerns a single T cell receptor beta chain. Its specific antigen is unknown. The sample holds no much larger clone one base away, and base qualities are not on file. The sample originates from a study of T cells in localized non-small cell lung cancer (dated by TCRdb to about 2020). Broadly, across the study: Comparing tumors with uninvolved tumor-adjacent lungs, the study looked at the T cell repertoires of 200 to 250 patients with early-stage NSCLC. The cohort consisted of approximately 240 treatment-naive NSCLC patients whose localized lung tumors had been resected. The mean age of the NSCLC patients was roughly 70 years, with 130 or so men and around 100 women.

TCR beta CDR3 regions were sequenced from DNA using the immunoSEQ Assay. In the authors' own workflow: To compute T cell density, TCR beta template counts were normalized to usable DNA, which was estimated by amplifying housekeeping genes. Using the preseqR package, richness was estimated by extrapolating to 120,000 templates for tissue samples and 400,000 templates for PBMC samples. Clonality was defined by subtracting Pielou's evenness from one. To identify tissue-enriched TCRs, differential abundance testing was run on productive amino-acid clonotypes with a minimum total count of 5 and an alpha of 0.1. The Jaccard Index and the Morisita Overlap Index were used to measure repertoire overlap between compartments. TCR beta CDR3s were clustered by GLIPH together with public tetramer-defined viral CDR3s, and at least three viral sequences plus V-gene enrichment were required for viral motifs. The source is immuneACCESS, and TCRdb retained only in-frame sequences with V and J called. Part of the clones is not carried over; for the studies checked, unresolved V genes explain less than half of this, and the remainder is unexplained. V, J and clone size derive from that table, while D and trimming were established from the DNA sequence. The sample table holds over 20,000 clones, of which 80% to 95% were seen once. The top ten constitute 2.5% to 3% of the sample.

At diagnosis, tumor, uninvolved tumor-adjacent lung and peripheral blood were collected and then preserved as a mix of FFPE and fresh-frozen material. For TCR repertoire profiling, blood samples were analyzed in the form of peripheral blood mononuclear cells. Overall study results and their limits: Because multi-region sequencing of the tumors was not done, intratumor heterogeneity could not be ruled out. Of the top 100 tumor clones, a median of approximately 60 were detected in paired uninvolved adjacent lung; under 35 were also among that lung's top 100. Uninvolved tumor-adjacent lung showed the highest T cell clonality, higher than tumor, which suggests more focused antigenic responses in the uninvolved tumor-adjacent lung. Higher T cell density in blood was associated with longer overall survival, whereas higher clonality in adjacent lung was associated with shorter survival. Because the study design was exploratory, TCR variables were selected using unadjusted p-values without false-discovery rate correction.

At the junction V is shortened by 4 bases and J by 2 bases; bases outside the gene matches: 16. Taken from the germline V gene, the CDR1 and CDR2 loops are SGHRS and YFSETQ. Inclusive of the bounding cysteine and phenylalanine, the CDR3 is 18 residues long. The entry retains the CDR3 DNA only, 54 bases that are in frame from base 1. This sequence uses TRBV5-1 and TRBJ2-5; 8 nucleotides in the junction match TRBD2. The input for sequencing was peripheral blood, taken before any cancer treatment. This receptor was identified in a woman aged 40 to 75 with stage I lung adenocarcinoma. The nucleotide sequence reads TGCGCCAGCAGCGTCGCGGGGGCGGGAGGAGGAGGGCAAGAGACCCAGTACTTC. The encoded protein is CASSVAGAGGGGQETQYF.